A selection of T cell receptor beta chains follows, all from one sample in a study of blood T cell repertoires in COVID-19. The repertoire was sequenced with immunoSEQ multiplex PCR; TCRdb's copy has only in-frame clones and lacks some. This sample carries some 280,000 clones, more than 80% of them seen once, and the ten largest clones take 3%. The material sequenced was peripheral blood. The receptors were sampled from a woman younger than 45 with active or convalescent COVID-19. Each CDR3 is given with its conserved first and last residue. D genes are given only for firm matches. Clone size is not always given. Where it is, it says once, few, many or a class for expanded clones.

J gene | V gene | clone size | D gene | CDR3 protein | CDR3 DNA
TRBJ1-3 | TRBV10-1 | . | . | CASSGGKTGNTIYF | TGCGCCAGCAGTGGCGGGAAGACTGGAAACACCATATATTTT
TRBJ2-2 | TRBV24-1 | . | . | CATSDPTGELFF | TGTGCCACCAGTGACCCGACCGGGGAGCTGTTTTTT
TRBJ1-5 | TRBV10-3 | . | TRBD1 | CATWDRGPSNQPQHF | TGTGCCACCTGGGACAGGGGGCCGAGCAATCAGCCCCAGCATTTT
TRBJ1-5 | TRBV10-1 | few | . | CASTPSRGGNQPQHF | TGCGCCAGCACCCCCAGCAGGGGCGGCAATCAGCCCCAGCATTTT
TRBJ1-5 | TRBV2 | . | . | CASSERDKNQPQHF | TGTGCCAGCAGTGAGAGGGACAAAAATCAGCCCCAGCATTTT
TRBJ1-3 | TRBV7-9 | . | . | CASSPTGGDTIYF | TGTGCCAGCAGCCCAACGGGTGGTGACACCATATATTTT
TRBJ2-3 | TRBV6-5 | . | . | CASLQLPETQYF | TGTGCCAGCTTGCAGCTCCCGGAGACGCAGTATTTT
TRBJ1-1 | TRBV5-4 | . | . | CASSLDPREMFMNTEAFF | TGTGCCAGCAGCTTGGACCCCAGGGAAATGTTTATGAACACTGAAGCTTTCTTT
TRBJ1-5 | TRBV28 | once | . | CASSLQVNQPQHF | TGTGCCAGCAGTCTACAGGTCAATCAGCCCCAGCATTTT
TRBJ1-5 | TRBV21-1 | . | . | CASSKSGRGSFSNQPQHF | TGTGCCAGCAGCAAATCCGGGAGGGGATCCTTCAGCAATCAGCCCCAGCATTTT
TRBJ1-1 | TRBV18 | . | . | CASSPTPGFDTEAFF | TGTGCCAGCTCACCAACGCCAGGGTTTGACACTGAAGCTTTCTTT
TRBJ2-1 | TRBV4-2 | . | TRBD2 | CASSQQRTSGERNEQFF | TGTGCCAGCAGCCAACAGAGGACTAGCGGGGAGAGGAATGAGCAGTTCTTC
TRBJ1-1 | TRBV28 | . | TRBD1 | CASSLFQTGTSEAFF | TGTGCCAGCAGTTTATTTCAGACAGGGACGTCTGAAGCTTTCTTT
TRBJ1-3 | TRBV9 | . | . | CASSVALSGNTIYF | TGTGCCAGCAGCGTAGCTCTGTCTGGAAACACCATATATTTT
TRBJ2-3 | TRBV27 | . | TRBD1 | CASSSPGTGTPDTQYF | TGTGCCAGCAGTTCACCGGGGACAGGGACGCCAGATACGCAGTATTTT
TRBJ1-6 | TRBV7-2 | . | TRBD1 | CASSPHPPQGGSPLHF | TGTGCCAGCAGCCCCCACCCCCCACAGGGGGGTTCACCCCTCCACTTT